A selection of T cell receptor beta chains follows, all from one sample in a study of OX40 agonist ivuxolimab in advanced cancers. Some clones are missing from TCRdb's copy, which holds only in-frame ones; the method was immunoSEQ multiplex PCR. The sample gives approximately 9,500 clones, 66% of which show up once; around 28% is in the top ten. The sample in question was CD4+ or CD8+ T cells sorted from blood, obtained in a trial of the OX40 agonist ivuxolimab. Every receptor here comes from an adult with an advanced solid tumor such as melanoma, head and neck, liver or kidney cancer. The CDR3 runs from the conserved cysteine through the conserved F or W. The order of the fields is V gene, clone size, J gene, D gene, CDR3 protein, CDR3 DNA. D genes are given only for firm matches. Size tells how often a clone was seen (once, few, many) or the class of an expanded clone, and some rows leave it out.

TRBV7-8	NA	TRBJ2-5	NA	CASSPISGRGETQYF	TGTGCCAGCAGCCCAATCAGTGGGAGAGGAGAGACCCAGTACTTC
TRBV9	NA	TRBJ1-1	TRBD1	CASSALTGLNTEAFF	TGTGCCAGCAGCGCTTTGACAGGGCTGAACACTGAAGCTTTCTTT
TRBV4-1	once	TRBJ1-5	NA	CASSQGASSDNQPQHF	TGCGCCAGCAGCCAAGGAGCTAGTTCGGACAATCAGCCCCAGCATTTT
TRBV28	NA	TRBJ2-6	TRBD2	CASSSPPGTSGSWANVLTF	TGTGCCAGCAGTTCCCCCCCCGGGACTAGCGGGAGTTGGGCCAACGTCCTGACTTTC
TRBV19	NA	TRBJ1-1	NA	CASSPFGGTEAFF	TGTGCCAGTAGCCCCTTCGGCGGCACTGAAGCTTTCTTT
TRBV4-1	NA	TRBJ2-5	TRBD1	CASSQGGSGTAQETQYF	TGCGCCAGCAGCCAAGGAGGGTCGGGGACAGCCCAAGAGACCCAGTACTTC
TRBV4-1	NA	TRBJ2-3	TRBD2	CASSQTTSGGGADTQYF	TGCGCCAGCAGCCAAACTACTAGCGGGGGCGGGGCAGATACGCAGTATTTT
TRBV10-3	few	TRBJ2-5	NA	CAISVGAGGGETQYF	TGTGCCATCAGTGTGGGGGCCGGGGGCGGAGAGACCCAGTACTTC
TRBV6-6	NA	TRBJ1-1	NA	CASSYSITNTEAFF	TGTGCCAGCAGTTACTCGATTACGAACACTGAAGCTTTCTTT
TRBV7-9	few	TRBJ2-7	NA	CASSPSVEQYF	TGTGCCAGCAGCCCCTCTGTCGAGCAGTACTTC
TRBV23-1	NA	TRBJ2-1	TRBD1	CASSPRRDRGHNEQFF	TGCGCCAGCAGTCCCCGCCGGGACAGGGGGCATAATGAGCAGTTCTTC
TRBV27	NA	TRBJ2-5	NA	CASSFLGAETQYF	TGTGCCAGCAGTTTTTTGGGGGCCGAGACCCAGTACTTC
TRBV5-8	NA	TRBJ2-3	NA	CASSPRTGTDTQYF	TGTGCCAGCAGCCCGCGGACAGGCACAGATACGCAGTATTTT
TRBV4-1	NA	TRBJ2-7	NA	CASSQTIRDFSYEQYF	TGCGCCAGCAGCCAAACGATCCGGGACTTTTCCTACGAGCAGTACTTC
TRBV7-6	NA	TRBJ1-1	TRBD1	CASSLTGGEAFF	TGTGCCAGCAGCTTGACAGGGGGAGAAGCTTTCTTT
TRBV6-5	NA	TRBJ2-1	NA	CASKGGTSYNEQFF	TGTGCCAGCAAGGGGGGCACCTCCTACAATGAGCAGTTCTTC
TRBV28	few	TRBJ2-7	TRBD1	CASSTTVDRSSYEQYF	TGTGCCAGCAGTACCACCGTGGACAGGAGCTCCTACGAGCAGTACTTC
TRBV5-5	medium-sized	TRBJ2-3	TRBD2	CASSLGLAGDTQYF	TGTGCCAGCAGCTTGGGACTAGCGGGAGATACGCAGTATTTT
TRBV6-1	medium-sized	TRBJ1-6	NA	CASKDSESSPLHF	TGTGCCAGCAAGGACAGTGAAAGTTCACCCCTCCACTTT
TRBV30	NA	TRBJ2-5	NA	CAWSVQGAGEQYF	TGTGCCTGGAGTGTACAAGGGGCGGGTGAGCAGTACTTC
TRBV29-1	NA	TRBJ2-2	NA	CSVEVLGELFF	TGCAGCGTTGAAGTATTGGGGGAGCTGTTTTTT
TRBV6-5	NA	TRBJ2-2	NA	CASSYGQGELFF	TGTGCCAGCAGTTACGGGCAGGGGGAGCTGTTTTTT
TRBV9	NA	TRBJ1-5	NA	CASSVSEYSNQPQHF	TGTGCCAGCAGCGTATCCGAATACAGCAATCAGCCCCAGCATTTT
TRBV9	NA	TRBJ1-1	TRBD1	CASSVAGTGDTEAFF	TGTGCCAGCAGCGTAGCCGGGACAGGGGACACTGAAGCTTTCTTT